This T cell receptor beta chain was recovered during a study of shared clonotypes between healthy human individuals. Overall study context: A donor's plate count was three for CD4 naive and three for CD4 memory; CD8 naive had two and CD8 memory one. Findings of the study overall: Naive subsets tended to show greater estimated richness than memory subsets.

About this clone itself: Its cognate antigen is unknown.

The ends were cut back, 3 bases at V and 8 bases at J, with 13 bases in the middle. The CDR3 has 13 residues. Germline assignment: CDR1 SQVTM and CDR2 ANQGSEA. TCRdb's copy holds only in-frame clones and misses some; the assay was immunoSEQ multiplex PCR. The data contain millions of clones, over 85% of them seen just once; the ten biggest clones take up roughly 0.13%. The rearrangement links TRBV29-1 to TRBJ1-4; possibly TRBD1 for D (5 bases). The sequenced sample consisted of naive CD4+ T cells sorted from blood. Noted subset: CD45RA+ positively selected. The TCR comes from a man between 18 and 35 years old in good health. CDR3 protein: CSVEGGREEKLFF. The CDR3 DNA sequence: TGCAGCGTTGAGGGGGGGAGGGAGGAAAAACTGTTTTTT.